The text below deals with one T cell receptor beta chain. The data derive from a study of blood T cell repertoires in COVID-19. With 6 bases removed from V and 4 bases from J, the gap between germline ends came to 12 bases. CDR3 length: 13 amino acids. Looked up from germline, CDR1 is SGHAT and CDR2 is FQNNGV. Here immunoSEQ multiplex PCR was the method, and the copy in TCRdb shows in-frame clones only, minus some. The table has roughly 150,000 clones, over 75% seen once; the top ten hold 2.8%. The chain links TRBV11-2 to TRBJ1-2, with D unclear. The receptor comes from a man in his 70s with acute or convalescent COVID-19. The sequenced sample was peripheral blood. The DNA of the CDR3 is TGTGCCAGCAGACCGAAACAGTCCTATGGCTACACCTTC. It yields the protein CASRPKQSYGYTF.